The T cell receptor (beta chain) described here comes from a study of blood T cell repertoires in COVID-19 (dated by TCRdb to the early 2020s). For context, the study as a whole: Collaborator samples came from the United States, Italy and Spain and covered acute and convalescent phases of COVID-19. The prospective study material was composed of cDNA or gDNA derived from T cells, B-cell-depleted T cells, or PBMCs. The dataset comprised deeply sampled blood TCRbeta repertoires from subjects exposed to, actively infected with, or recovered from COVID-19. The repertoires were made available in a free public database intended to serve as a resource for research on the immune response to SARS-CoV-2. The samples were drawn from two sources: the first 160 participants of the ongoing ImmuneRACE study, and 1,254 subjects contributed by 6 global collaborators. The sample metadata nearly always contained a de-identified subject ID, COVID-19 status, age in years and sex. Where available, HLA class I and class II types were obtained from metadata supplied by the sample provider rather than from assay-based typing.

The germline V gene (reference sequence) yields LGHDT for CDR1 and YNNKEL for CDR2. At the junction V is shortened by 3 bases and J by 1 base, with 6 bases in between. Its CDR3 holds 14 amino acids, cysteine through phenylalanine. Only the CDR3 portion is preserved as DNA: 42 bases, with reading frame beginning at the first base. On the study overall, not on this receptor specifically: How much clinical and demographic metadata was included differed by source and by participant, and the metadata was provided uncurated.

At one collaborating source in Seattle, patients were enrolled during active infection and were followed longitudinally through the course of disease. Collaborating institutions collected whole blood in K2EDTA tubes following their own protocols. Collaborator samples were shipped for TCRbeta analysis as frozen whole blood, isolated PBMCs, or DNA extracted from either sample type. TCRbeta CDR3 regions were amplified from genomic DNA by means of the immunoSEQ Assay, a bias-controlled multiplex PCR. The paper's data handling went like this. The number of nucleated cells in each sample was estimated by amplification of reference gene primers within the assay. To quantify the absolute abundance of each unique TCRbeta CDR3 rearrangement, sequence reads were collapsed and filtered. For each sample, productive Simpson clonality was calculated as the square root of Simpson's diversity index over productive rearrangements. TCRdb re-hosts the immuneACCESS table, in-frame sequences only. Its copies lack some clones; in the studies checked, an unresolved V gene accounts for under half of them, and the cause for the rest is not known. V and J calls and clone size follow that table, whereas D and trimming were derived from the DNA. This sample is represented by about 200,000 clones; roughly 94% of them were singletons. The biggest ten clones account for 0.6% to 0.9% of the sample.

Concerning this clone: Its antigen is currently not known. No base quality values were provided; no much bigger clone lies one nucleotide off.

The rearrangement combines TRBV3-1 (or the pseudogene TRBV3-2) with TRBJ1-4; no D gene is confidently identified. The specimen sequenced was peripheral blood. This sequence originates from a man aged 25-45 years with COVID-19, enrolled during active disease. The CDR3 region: CASSQTLTNEKLFF. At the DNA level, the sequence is TGTGCCAGCAGCCAGACACTAACTAATGAAAAACTGTTTTTT.